The 23 T cell receptor beta chains listed next were all sequenced from one sample in a study of vaccination effects on CD4 cells after COVID-19. Produced via immunoSEQ multiplex PCR; TCRdb's table is partial and in-frame only. The sample contains under 40,000 clones, 72% of which appear only once. Which antigens these TCRs recognize remains unknown. Sequencing in the ViraFEST assay came after antigen-specific CD4+ T cells had been expanded with viral peptide pools, which were used to stimulate PBMC. Cultured cells yielded isolated CD4+ T cells after approximately nine days. All study participants received two doses of BNT162b2 or mRNA-1273 vaccine. This material consisted of CD4+ T cells from PBMCs cultured with HCoV-229E spike peptides, taken after COVID-19 vaccination. These TCRs come from a human donor who received a COVID-19 vaccine.

This clone appeared a single time. The chain recombines TRBV9 with TRBJ2-3; no definite D call. The CDR3 is 14 amino acids. Germline V gene sequence: CDR1 SGDLS, CDR2 YYNGEE. The V gene lost 0 bases and the J gene lost 2 bases, with 7 bases spanning the gap. CDR3 sequence reads: CASSVAPSTDTQYF. The CDR3 nucleotides are TGTGCCAGCAGCGTAGCTCCCTCCACAGATACGCAGTATTTT.

The J gene is TRBJ1-5, the V gene TRBV7-2; tentative D call: TRBD1 (5 bases). Looked up from germline, CDR1 is SGHTA and CDR2 is FQGNSA. Between the trimmed V and J ends, which lost 4 bases and 5 bases, there was a span of 9 bases. The CDR3 loop spans 13 amino acids. The CDR3 spells CASSSDRDQPQHF. The CDR3 DNA reads as TGTGCCAGCAGCTCCGACAGAGATCAGCCCCAGCATTTT.

This clone was counted only a few times. The chain carries TRBV30 and TRBJ2-6; D uncertain. V lost 3 bases, J lost 1 base, and 4 bases lay in between. The CDR3 is made up of 13 amino acids. The germline V gene has CDR1 GTSNPN and CDR2 SVGIG (reference sequence). In nucleotides, the CDR3 is TGTGCCTGGAGGGGGTCTGGGGCCAACGTCCTGACTTTC. This sequence encodes CAWRGSGANVLTF.

The rearrangement joins TRBV9 to TRBJ2-3; D might be TRBD2 (5 bases). Trimming cost V 2 bases and J 0 bases, with 10 bases left between them. The germline V gene encodes CDR1 SGDLS and CDR2 YYNGEE. The length of the CDR3 is 15 residues. The DNA of the CDR3 is TGTGCCAGCAGCGTGGGGAGCCTTAGCACAGATACGCAGTATTTT. Translated: CASSVGSLSTDTQYF.

The chain has TRBV10-2 and TRBJ1-4; 9 bases are a match to TRBD1. V shed 1 base, J shed 8 bases, and the junction held 5 bases outside the gene matches. Germline V lookup: CDR1 WSHSY, CDR2 SAAADI. This CDR3 contains 15 residues. This CDR3 reads CASSELQGAMEKLFF. CDR3 in DNA: TGCGCCAGCAGTGAGTTACAGGGGGCTATGGAAAAACTGTTTTTT.

In its sample, this clone was seen once. The chain has TRBV10-3 and TRBJ2-1, with TRBD2 identical over 7 bases. Per germline, CDR1 ENHRY and CDR2 SYGVKD. This CDR3 region has 14 residues. J lost 2 bases, V lost 4 bases, and 2 bases had no gene match. The CDR3 reads CAISGTSAYNEQFF. In DNA, the CDR3 is TGTGCCATCAGTGGGACTAGTGCCTACAATGAGCAGTTCTTC.

This clone was seen just once. The chain links TRBV3-1 (or the pseudogene TRBV3-2) to TRBJ2-2, with 7 positions matching TRBD2. Germline V gene data show CDR1 as LGHDT and CDR2 as YNNKEL (reference sequence). The CDR3 is 15 amino acids. J gave up 4 bases and V 4 bases, and 6 bases lay outside the gene matches. CDR3 nucleotides: TGTGCCAGCAGCCTACCTGGGAGGGGCACCGGGGAGCTGTTTTTT. Protein sequence: CASSLPGRGTGELFF.

V gene TRBV7-2 combines with J gene TRBJ2-1, with D perhaps matching TRBD1 or TRBD2 (5 bases each). There are 17 residues in the CDR3. V lost 2 bases and J 0 bases, leaving 14 bases between the germline ends. Germline loops: CDR1 SGHTA, CDR2 FQGNSA. CDR3 bases: TGTGCCAGCAGCTTACCTTTATGGGGGAGCTCCTACAATGAGCAGTTCTTC. The encoded protein is CASSLPLWGSSYNEQFF.

CDR3 region: CASSVGLAGGTANTGELFF. The DNA for the CDR3 is TGTGCCAGCAGCGTAGGACTAGCGGGAGGTACCGCGAACACCGGGGAGCTGTTTTTT. The chain combines TRBV9 with TRBJ2-2, with 13 bases lining up with TRBD2. Trimming took 0 bases from V and 0 from J; bases not matched to a gene: 5. Germline V gives CDR1 SGDLS, CDR2 YYNGEE. The CDR3 extends over 19 amino acids.

The rearrangement uses TRBV3-1 (or the pseudogene TRBV3-2) and TRBJ1-6; 8 bases map to TRBD1. Germline V lookup: CDR1 LGHDT, CDR2 YNNKEL (reference sequence). V lost 7 bases, J lost 9 bases, and 8 bases stayed unmatched. This CDR3 contains 14 residues. CDR3: CASTPDRASSPLHF. As DNA, the CDR3 is TGTGCCAGCACCCCGGACAGGGCGAGTTCACCCCTCCACTTT.

The chain carries TRBV27 and TRBJ2-5; D perhaps matches TRBD1 (6 bases). There are 12 residues in the CDR3. V dropped 5 bases and J dropped 4 bases, with 8 bases sitting between them. Germline lookup yields CDR1 MNHEY and CDR2 SMNVEV (reference sequence). CDR3 sequence reads: CASSPQGETQYF. CDR3 DNA: TGTGCCAGCAGTCCACAGGGAGAGACCCAGTACTTC.

This clone was seen once. The CDR3 loop reads CASSDRGRGGYGYTF. In nucleotides, the CDR3 is TGTGCCAGCAGTGACAGGGGGCGCGGGGGCTATGGCTACACCTTC. This chain links TRBV2 with TRBJ1-2; TRBD1 matches at 8 bases. The CDR3 sequence is 15 residues long. CDR1 and CDR2 (germline): SNHLY, FYNNEI. V gave up 3 bases and J gave up 4 bases; unmatched junction bases: 7.

CDR3 sequence reads: CASKWTSGSRGETQYF. CDR3 nucleotides: TGCGCCAGCAAATGGACTAGCGGGAGTCGTGGGGAGACCCAGTACTTC. The chain uses TRBV5-1 and TRBJ2-5; 13 positions agree with TRBD2. The CDR3 has 16 residues. The germline V gene encodes CDR1 SGHRS and CDR2 YFSETQ. V dropped 6 bases and J dropped 5; count of bases not matched to a gene: 10.

This rearrangement joins TRBV18 to TRBJ2-3, with 11 bases matching TRBD2. Per germline, CDR1 KGHSH and CDR2 LQKENI. The CDR3 sequence is 16 residues long. V lost 3 bases, J lost 3 bases, and 5 bases stayed unmatched. As DNA, the CDR3 is TGTGCCAGCTCACCTGTTAGCGGGAGGGTGACAGATACGCAGTATTTT. Translated: CASSPVSGRVTDTQYF.

This clone was detected only once. This sequence joins TRBV6-1 and TRBJ2-7; D possibly corresponds to TRBD2 (5 bases). V gave up 3 bases and J gave up 6 bases, with 18 bases separating them. This CDR3 spans 15 amino acids. Germline lookup yields CDR1 MNHNS and CDR2 SASEGT. The chain's CDR3 is CASSEGDGRVGEQYF. CDR3 coding DNA: TGTGCCAGCAGTGAGGGAGACGGCCGGGTTGGCGAGCAGTACTTC.

The chain employs TRBV29-1 and TRBJ1-1; D ambiguous. Per germline, CDR1 SQVTM and CDR2 ANQGSEA. V was trimmed by 8 bases and J by 1 base, leaving 14 bases between them. The CDR3 contains 13 residues. This chain's CDR3 is CSLKEQTNTEAFF. The CDR3 DNA is TGCAGCCTGAAAGAACAGACGAACACTGAAGCTTTCTTT. The complete variable domain, with remaining parts taken from reference TRBV29-1 and TRBJ1-1, reads SAVISQKPSRDICQRGTSLTIQCQVDSQVTMMFWYRQQPGQSLTLIATANQGSEATYESGFVIDKFPISRPNLTFSTLTVSNMSPEDSSIYLCSLKEQTNTEAFFGQGTRLTVV.

The rearrangement joins TRBV27 to TRBJ2-2, with a weak D call TRBD2 (5 bases). The CDR3 length is 15 residues. In germline, CDR1 is MNHEY, CDR2 SMNVEV (reference sequence). The ends were cut back, 8 bases at V and 4 bases at J, with 17 bases in the middle. The CDR3 sequence is CASGKTGRSTGELFF. The CDR3, as DNA: TGTGCCAGCGGAAAGACGGGGAGAAGCACCGGGGAGCTGTTTTTT.

The V call is TRBV2, the J call TRBJ1-3; maybe TRBD1 (6 bases). V was pared by 2 bases and J by 0 bases, with 14 bases between. The CDR3 runs to 17 residues. Germline loops: CDR1 SNHLY, CDR2 FYNNEI. This CDR3 is CASSERARGPSGNTIYF. The CDR3 region has the DNA TGTGCCAGCAGTGAACGTGCCAGGGGCCCCTCTGGAAACACCATATATTTT. Combining the CDR3 with reference TRBV2 and TRBJ1-3 gives the whole variable domain EPEVTQTPSHQVTQMGQEVILRCVPISNHLYFYWYRQILGQKVEFLVSFYNNEISEKSEIFDDQFSVERPDGSNFTLKIRSTKLEDSAMYFCASSERARGPSGNTIYFGEGSWLTVV.

This sequence joins TRBV7-2 and TRBJ2-4, with unresolved D. The V end lost 1 base, the J end lost 6 bases, and 10 bases lay between the germline ends. CDR1 and CDR2 (germline): SGHTA, FQGNSA. This CDR3 region has 14 residues. The CDR3: CASSLGLEPNIQYF. CDR3 nucleotide sequence: TGTGCCAGCAGCTTAGGGTTAGAACCAAACATTCAGTACTTC.

This clone was observed a few times. The rearrangement uses TRBV18 and TRBJ2-1; D perhaps matches TRBD1 (5 bases). V was pared by 3 bases and J by 6 bases, with 18 bases between. Germline V CDR1 and CDR2: KGHSH, LQKENI. There are 16 residues in the CDR3. The DNA for the CDR3 is TGTGCCAGCTCACCCGTCGCGAGGCTTAGGGGCAATGAGCAGTTCTTC. Its translation: CASSPVARLRGNEQFF. Filled out from reference TRBV18 and TRBJ2-1, the complete variable domain reads NAGVMQNPRHLVRRRGQEARLRCSPMKGHSHVYWYRQLPEEGLKFMVYLQKENIIDESGMPKERFSAEFPKEGPSILRIQQVVRGDSAAYFCASSPVARLRGNEQFFGPGTRLTVL.

The chain links TRBV27 to TRBJ2-1, with no clear D. This CDR3 spans 12 amino acids. V was pared by 1 base and J by 10 bases, with 8 bases between. CDR1 and CDR2 from the germline V gene are MNHEY and SMNVEV (reference sequence). CDR3 amino acids: CASSLWGAEQFF. The CDR3 coding sequence is TGTGCCAGCAGTTTATGGGGTGCCGAGCAGTTCTTC.

The chain recombines TRBV7-9 with TRBJ2-7; D remains unclear. The CDR3 covers 11 residues. Germline values: CDR1 SEHNR, CDR2 FQNEAQ (reference sequence). V was shortened by 5 bases and J by 7 bases, with 9 bases between the two germline ends. CDR3 DNA sequence: TGTGCCAGCAGCCCGCTGAGAGAGCAGTACTTC. Translating gives CASSPLREQYF.

The genes are TRBV7-8 and TRBJ1-5; D possibly corresponds to TRBD1 (5 bases). Germline CDR1 SGHVS, CDR2 FQNEAQ. This CDR3 comprises 15 residues. The V end was cut by 3 bases, the J end by 7 bases, with 16 bases between. Written as DNA, the CDR3 is TGTGCCAGCAGCTTTGATAGGCAGGGTGGCCAGCCCCAGCATTTT. It translates to CASSFDRQGGQPQHF.